This TCR beta chain was obtained from a study of blood T cell repertoires in COVID-19. Study-level information: Spain, Italy and the United States supplied samples that represented acute and convalescent COVID-19. Nucleic acid was either cDNA or gDNA, and it came from T cells, B-cell-depleted T cells, or PBMCs.

Original processing notes: Quantification of nucleated cells was approximated via reference gene primer amplification. Libraries were prepared by immunoSEQ multiplex PCR; TCRdb keeps only in-frame clonotypes and omits some of them. V and J calls and clone size come straight from that table; D and trimming were deduced from the DNA. Of around 620,000 clones in the sample, about nine tenths were seen once. The CDR3 consists of 16 residues. V was pared by 6 bases and J by 7 bases, with 22 bases between. Germline CDR1 LGHNA, CDR2 YNFKEQ. The chain joins TRBV4-2 to TRBJ2-1; TRBD1 is a possible D gene (7 bases). The sample taken for sequencing was peripheral blood. The sequence derives from a woman aged 18 to 35 with acute or convalescent COVID-19. CDR3 protein: CASRPRGDGSRNEQFF. CDR3 in DNA: TGTGCCAGCAGGCCCAGGGGGGACGGCTCCCGGAATGAGCAGTTCTTC.